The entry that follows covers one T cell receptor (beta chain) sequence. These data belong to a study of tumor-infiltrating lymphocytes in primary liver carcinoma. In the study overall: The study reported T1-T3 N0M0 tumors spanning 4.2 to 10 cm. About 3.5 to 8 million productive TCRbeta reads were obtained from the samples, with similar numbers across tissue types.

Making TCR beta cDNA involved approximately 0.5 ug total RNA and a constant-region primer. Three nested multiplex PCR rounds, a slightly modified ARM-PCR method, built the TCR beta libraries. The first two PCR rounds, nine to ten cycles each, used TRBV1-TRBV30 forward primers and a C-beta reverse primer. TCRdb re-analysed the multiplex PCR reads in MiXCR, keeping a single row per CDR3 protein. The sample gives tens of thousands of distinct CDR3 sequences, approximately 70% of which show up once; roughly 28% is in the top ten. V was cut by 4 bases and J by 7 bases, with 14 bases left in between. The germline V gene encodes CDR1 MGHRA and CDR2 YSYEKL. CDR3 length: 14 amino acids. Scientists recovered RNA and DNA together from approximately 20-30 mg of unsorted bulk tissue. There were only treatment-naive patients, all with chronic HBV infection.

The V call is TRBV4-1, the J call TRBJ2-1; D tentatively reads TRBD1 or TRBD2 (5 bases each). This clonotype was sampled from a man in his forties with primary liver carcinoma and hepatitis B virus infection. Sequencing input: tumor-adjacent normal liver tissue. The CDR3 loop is CASSLVEGWNEQFF. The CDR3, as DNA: TGCGCCAGCAGCCTAGTTGAGGGGTGGAATGAGCAGTTCTTC.